These T cell receptor beta chains were read from a single sample in a study of blood T cell repertoires in COVID-19. The table came from immunoSEQ multiplex PCR; TCRdb's copy has only in-frame clones and leaves some out. The sample consists of around 330,000 clones, 90% of them appearing once. The source material was PBMCs or T cells enriched from blood (not recorded which). Receptors were obtained from a man in his 60s who had recovered from COVID-19. The CDR3 runs from the conserved cysteine through the conserved F or W. Each record gives: D gene, clone size, J gene, V gene, CDR3 length, CDR3 DNA, CDR3 protein. The D gene is left open where the match is weak. Clone sizes are given selectively: once, few, many, or a class where the clone is expanded.

d_call: NA
clone_size: few
j_call: TRBJ1-1
v_call: TRBV30
cdr3_length: 18
cdr3_nt: TGTGCCTGGAGTGTACGAGGGCTTTCTTTGTCGAGGGACACTGAAGCTTTCTTT
cdr3_aa: CAWSVRGLSLSRDTEAFF

d_call: NA
clone_size: NA
j_call: TRBJ2-2
v_call: TRBV13
cdr3_length: 14
cdr3_nt: TGTGCCAGCAGCGTTAACGGTGTGACCGGGGAGCTGTTTTTT
cdr3_aa: CASSVNGVTGELFF

d_call: TRBD2
clone_size: NA
j_call: TRBJ2-3
v_call: TRBV19
cdr3_length: 18
cdr3_nt: TGTGCCAGTAGTATGAGCGGCGGGAGGGTGTCCCCCACAGATACGCAGTATTTT
cdr3_aa: CASSMSGGRVSPTDTQYF

d_call: TRBD2
clone_size: NA
j_call: TRBJ2-7
v_call: TRBV5-6
cdr3_length: 15
cdr3_nt: TGTGCCAGCAGCTTAAGGACTAGCGGGGCCTACGAGCAGTACTTC
cdr3_aa: CASSLRTSGAYEQYF

d_call: TRBD1
clone_size: NA
j_call: TRBJ2-7
v_call: TRBV11-1
cdr3_length: 15
cdr3_nt: TGTGCCAGCAGCCCCCGACAGGGGATCCCCTACGAGCAGTACTTC
cdr3_aa: CASSPRQGIPYEQYF

d_call: NA
clone_size: NA
j_call: TRBJ2-1
v_call: TRBV2
cdr3_length: 14
cdr3_nt: TGTGCCAGCAGCCTGTCAGGCGTTTACAATGAGCAGTTCTTC
cdr3_aa: CASSLSGVYNEQFF

d_call: NA
clone_size: NA
j_call: TRBJ2-1
v_call: TRBV7-8
cdr3_length: 16
cdr3_nt: TGTGCCAGCAGCTTAAAGGCGGGGCGCTCCTACAATGAGCAGTTCTTC
cdr3_aa: CASSLKAGRSYNEQFF

d_call: NA
clone_size: once
j_call: TRBJ2-5
v_call: TRBV7-8
cdr3_length: 14
cdr3_nt: TGTGCCAGCAGCTTAACTGTAGGGGAAGAGACCCAGTACTTC
cdr3_aa: CASSLTVGEETQYF

d_call: NA
clone_size: NA
j_call: TRBJ1-1
v_call: TRBV6-2/TRBV6-3
cdr3_length: 14
cdr3_nt: TGTGCCAGCAGCCCCCTCGGACAGAACACTGAAGCTTTCTTT
cdr3_aa: CASSPLGQNTEAFF

d_call: TRBD2
clone_size: NA
j_call: TRBJ2-1
v_call: TRBV2
cdr3_length: 17
cdr3_nt: TGTGCCAGCAGAACTTCGACTAGCGGGAGCTCCTACAATGAGCAGTTCTTC
cdr3_aa: CASRTSTSGSSYNEQFF

d_call: NA
clone_size: NA
j_call: TRBJ1-2
v_call: TRBV3-1/TRBV3-2
cdr3_length: 15
cdr3_nt: TGTGCCAGCAGCCAAGATACGGGGGGCTGGCGAGGCTACACCTTC
cdr3_aa: CASSQDTGGWRGYTF

d_call: NA
clone_size: NA
j_call: TRBJ2-1
v_call: TRBV9
cdr3_length: 13
cdr3_nt: TGTGCCAGCAGCGGCCCCAGGGAGGTTGAGCAGTTCTTC
cdr3_aa: CASSGPREVEQFF

d_call: NA
clone_size: NA
j_call: TRBJ2-7
v_call: TRBV29-1
cdr3_length: 12
cdr3_nt: TGCAGCGTTGTGGGGGGTCCCTACGAGCAGTACTTC
cdr3_aa: CSVVGGPYEQYF

d_call: NA
clone_size: NA
j_call: TRBJ2-2
v_call: TRBV29-1
cdr3_length: 14
cdr3_nt: TGCAGCGCCTCAGACAGACCAAGCACCGGGGAGCTGTTTTTT
cdr3_aa: CSASDRPSTGELFF

d_call: NA
clone_size: NA
j_call: TRBJ1-1
v_call: TRBV6-5
cdr3_length: 12
cdr3_nt: TGTGCCAGCACCCAAAGGAGGGATGAAGCTTTCTTT
cdr3_aa: CASTQRRDEAFF

d_call: TRBD1
clone_size: NA
j_call: TRBJ2-7
v_call: TRBV5-1
cdr3_length: 15
cdr3_nt: TGCGCCAGCAGCTTGGCGTGGACAGGGAGGAGGGAGCAGTACTTC
cdr3_aa: CASSLAWTGRREQYF

d_call: TRBD2
clone_size: NA
j_call: TRBJ2-1
v_call: TRBV19
cdr3_length: 16
cdr3_nt: TGTGCCAGTAGTACTACTAGCGGGGGGACCTACAATGAGCAGTTCTTC
cdr3_aa: CASSTTSGGTYNEQFF

d_call: NA
clone_size: NA
j_call: TRBJ2-5
v_call: TRBV21-1
cdr3_length: 14
cdr3_nt: TGTGCCAGCAGCAAAGGGCGGGTGGAAGAGACCCAGTACTTC
cdr3_aa: CASSKGRVEETQYF

d_call: TRBD2
clone_size: NA
j_call: TRBJ2-7
v_call: TRBV30
cdr3_length: 16
cdr3_nt: TGTGCCTGGAGCTCCTCGGGGGTTCGGGAGGGGTACGAGCAGTACTTC
cdr3_aa: CAWSSSGVREGYEQYF

d_call: NA
clone_size: NA
j_call: TRBJ2-7
v_call: TRBV5-5
cdr3_length: 18
cdr3_nt: TGTGCCAGCAGCGGGGAGGGTCGCTGGGGGCTAGAATCCTACGAGCAGTACTTC
cdr3_aa: CASSGEGRWGLESYEQYF

d_call: TRBD1
clone_size: few
j_call: TRBJ1-4
v_call: TRBV7-9
cdr3_length: 15
cdr3_nt: TGTGCCAGCAGCCTACCACAGGGGACCTTAGAAAAACTGTTTTTT
cdr3_aa: CASSLPQGTLEKLFF

d_call: NA
clone_size: NA
j_call: TRBJ2-3
v_call: TRBV28
cdr3_length: 14
cdr3_nt: TGTGCCAGCAGGGCGGGGGCCGGCACAGATACGCAGTATTTT
cdr3_aa: CASRAGAGTDTQYF

d_call: NA
clone_size: NA
j_call: TRBJ2-5
v_call: TRBV2
cdr3_length: 16
cdr3_nt: TGTGCCAGCAGCCAAAGACGGACGGGGGAAGGGGAGACCCAGTACTTC
cdr3_aa: CASSQRRTGEGETQYF

d_call: NA
clone_size: once
j_call: TRBJ2-7
v_call: TRBV18
cdr3_length: 17
cdr3_nt: TGTGCCAGCTCACCAGTTAGGGCCCGAGGGCTTAACTACGAGCAGTACTTC
cdr3_aa: CASSPVRARGLNYEQYF

d_call: TRBD2
clone_size: NA
j_call: TRBJ2-1
v_call: TRBV2
cdr3_length: 13
cdr3_nt: TGTGCCAGCAGTGAAGTCATAGCGGGAGAGCAGTTCTTC
cdr3_aa: CASSEVIAGEQFF

d_call: NA
clone_size: NA
j_call: TRBJ2-1
v_call: TRBV3-1/TRBV3-2
cdr3_length: 12
cdr3_nt: TGTGCCAGCAGCCAGGGGCGGCTTGAGCAGTTCTTC
cdr3_aa: CASSQGRLEQFF

d_call: NA
clone_size: NA
j_call: TRBJ2-6
v_call: TRBV5-1
cdr3_length: 14
cdr3_nt: TGCGCCAGCAGCGTCAGCTCTGGGGCCAACGTCCTGACTTTC
cdr3_aa: CASSVSSGANVLTF

d_call: NA
clone_size: NA
j_call: TRBJ1-6
v_call: TRBV3-1/TRBV3-2
cdr3_length: 13
cdr3_nt: TGTGCCGCAAGAGGGTCCTATAATTCACCCCTCCACTTT
cdr3_aa: CAARGSYNSPLHF

d_call: NA
clone_size: NA
j_call: TRBJ2-7
v_call: TRBV21-1
cdr3_length: 17
cdr3_nt: TGTGCCAGCAGCTCTAGGGAGGCGGGACAGGGTAGGAACGAGCAGTACTTC
cdr3_aa: CASSSREAGQGRNEQYF

d_call: NA
clone_size: NA
j_call: TRBJ1-2
v_call: TRBV28
cdr3_length: 12
cdr3_nt: TGTGCCACCTCCGGCAGGTTGGATGGCTACACCTTC
cdr3_aa: CATSGRLDGYTF

d_call: NA
clone_size: NA
j_call: TRBJ1-2
v_call: TRBV11-3
cdr3_length: 16
cdr3_nt: TGTGCCAGCAGCTTACGCAGGGATAGTGATTCGAGAGGCTACACCTTC
cdr3_aa: CASSLRRDSDSRGYTF

d_call: TRBD1
clone_size: NA
j_call: TRBJ1-1
v_call: TRBV5-1
cdr3_length: 15
cdr3_nt: TGCGCCAGCAGCGGACCCGGGACAGGGGGTCCTGAAGCTTTCTTT
cdr3_aa: CASSGPGTGGPEAFF

d_call: NA
clone_size: NA
j_call: TRBJ2-2
v_call: TRBV5-4
cdr3_length: 15
cdr3_nt: TGTGCCAGCAGCTTGGGCGGGGGCGGAACCGGGGAGCTGTTTTTT
cdr3_aa: CASSLGGGGTGELFF

d_call: TRBD2
clone_size: NA
j_call: TRBJ2-7
v_call: TRBV5-1
cdr3_length: 14
cdr3_nt: TGCGCCAGCAGTAAAAGCGGGGGCCGCTACGAGCAGTACTTC
cdr3_aa: CASSKSGGRYEQYF

d_call: TRBD1
clone_size: NA
j_call: TRBJ1-5
v_call: TRBV30
cdr3_length: 14
cdr3_nt: TGTGCCTGGACACCTAACAGGGGGAATCAGCCCCAGCATTTT
cdr3_aa: CAWTPNRGNQPQHF

d_call: TRBD2
clone_size: NA
j_call: TRBJ2-7
v_call: TRBV7-2
cdr3_length: 16
cdr3_nt: TGTGCCAGCAGCTTAGTGGTGGCGGGGGGCCTCTACGAGCAGTACTTC
cdr3_aa: CASSLVVAGGLYEQYF

d_call: NA
clone_size: NA
j_call: TRBJ2-1
v_call: TRBV18
cdr3_length: 14
cdr3_nt: TGTGCCAGCTCCGACGCCTTAGCGTACAATGAGCAGTTCTTC
cdr3_aa: CASSDALAYNEQFF

d_call: TRBD1
clone_size: NA
j_call: TRBJ1-2
v_call: TRBV9
cdr3_length: 13
cdr3_nt: TGTGCCAGCAGCGTAGGGGACAGGGCTCGCTACACCTTC
cdr3_aa: CASSVGDRARYTF

d_call: TRBD1
clone_size: NA
j_call: TRBJ2-7
v_call: TRBV7-2
cdr3_length: 16
cdr3_nt: TGTGCCAGCAGCTTAAGGGTCGGCGACAGGGGGAGTGAGCAGTACTTC
cdr3_aa: CASSLRVGDRGSEQYF

d_call: NA
clone_size: once
j_call: TRBJ1-2
v_call: TRBV12-5
cdr3_length: 18
cdr3_nt: TGTGCTAGTGGTTTGAGTCTCTTGCGGCACCCAAATCACTATGGCTACACCTTC
cdr3_aa: CASGLSLLRHPNHYGYTF

d_call: NA
clone_size: NA
j_call: TRBJ1-1
v_call: TRBV30
cdr3_length: 13
cdr3_nt: TGTGCCTTACGCGGGGCGGGGAACACTGAAGCTTTCTTT
cdr3_aa: CALRGAGNTEAFF

d_call: TRBD1
clone_size: NA
j_call: TRBJ1-1
v_call: TRBV6-5
cdr3_length: 14
cdr3_nt: TGTGCCAGCATGGTGCCCGGACAGGGCGGGTCAGCTTTCTTT
cdr3_aa: CASMVPGQGGSAFF

d_call: NA
clone_size: NA
j_call: TRBJ1-6
v_call: TRBV6-5
cdr3_length: 15
cdr3_nt: TGTGCCAGCAGTCTTTTGTCAGGGGATTCTTCACCCCTCCACTTT
cdr3_aa: CASSLLSGDSSPLHF

d_call: TRBD2
clone_size: NA
j_call: TRBJ2-7
v_call: TRBV5-1
cdr3_length: 14
cdr3_nt: TGCGCCAGCAGCTTTTCGGGAGGGCCGTTCGAGCAGTACTTC
cdr3_aa: CASSFSGGPFEQYF

d_call: TRBD1
clone_size: NA
j_call: TRBJ1-2
v_call: TRBV6-5
cdr3_length: 13
cdr3_nt: TGTGCCAGCAGGGAGGGACAGAACTATGGCTACACCTTC
cdr3_aa: CASREGQNYGYTF

d_call: TRBD1
clone_size: NA
j_call: TRBJ1-2
v_call: TRBV7-9
cdr3_length: 15
cdr3_nt: TGTGCCAGCAGCGGGTATGGGACAGGCCCTGATGGCTACACCTTC
cdr3_aa: CASSGYGTGPDGYTF

d_call: NA
clone_size: NA
j_call: TRBJ1-6
v_call: TRBV5-4
cdr3_length: 14
cdr3_nt: TGTGCCAGCAGCTTGGCGGGAGGGAATTCACCCCTCCACTTT
cdr3_aa: CASSLAGGNSPLHF

d_call: TRBD2
clone_size: NA
j_call: TRBJ2-1
v_call: TRBV5-1
cdr3_length: 17
cdr3_nt: TGCGCCAGCAGCTTCCCGACTAGCGGTTACCCGCTGAATGAGCAGTTCTTC
cdr3_aa: CASSFPTSGYPLNEQFF

d_call: NA
clone_size: NA
j_call: TRBJ2-1
v_call: TRBV11-2
cdr3_length: 12
cdr3_nt: TGTGCCAGCACCAGAATAGCGGACGAGCAGTTCTTC
cdr3_aa: CASTRIADEQFF

d_call: NA
clone_size: NA
j_call: TRBJ2-7
v_call: TRBV9
cdr3_length: 14
cdr3_nt: TGTGCCAGCAGCGTAGCTACGGGGGCCTACGAGCAGTACTTC
cdr3_aa: CASSVATGAYEQYF

d_call: NA
clone_size: NA
j_call: TRBJ2-2
v_call: TRBV5-1
cdr3_length: 16
cdr3_nt: TGCGCCAGCAGCTTGGCCCCTACAGGGTCGGGCGGGGAGCTGTTTTTT
cdr3_aa: CASSLAPTGSGGELFF

d_call: TRBD1
clone_size: NA
j_call: TRBJ1-3
v_call: TRBV28
cdr3_length: 16
cdr3_nt: TGTGCCAGCAGCTCGGGACAGGGGGTTGATGGAAACACCATATATTTT
cdr3_aa: CASSSGQGVDGNTIYF

d_call: NA
clone_size: few
j_call: TRBJ1-2
v_call: TRBV5-6
cdr3_length: 13
cdr3_nt: TGTGCCAGCTTTCGGGCGGCGGGGCGCGGCTACACCTTC
cdr3_aa: CASFRAAGRGYTF

d_call: TRBD1
clone_size: NA
j_call: TRBJ1-2
v_call: TRBV13
cdr3_length: 15
cdr3_nt: TGTGCCAGCAGCCGCCGGGACAGGGTACTCTATGGCTACACCTTC
cdr3_aa: CASSRRDRVLYGYTF

d_call: NA
clone_size: NA
j_call: TRBJ1-4
v_call: TRBV10-3
cdr3_length: 16
cdr3_nt: TGTGCCATCAGTGAAGGGACTGGATCAACTAATGAAAAACTGTTTTTT
cdr3_aa: CAISEGTGSTNEKLFF